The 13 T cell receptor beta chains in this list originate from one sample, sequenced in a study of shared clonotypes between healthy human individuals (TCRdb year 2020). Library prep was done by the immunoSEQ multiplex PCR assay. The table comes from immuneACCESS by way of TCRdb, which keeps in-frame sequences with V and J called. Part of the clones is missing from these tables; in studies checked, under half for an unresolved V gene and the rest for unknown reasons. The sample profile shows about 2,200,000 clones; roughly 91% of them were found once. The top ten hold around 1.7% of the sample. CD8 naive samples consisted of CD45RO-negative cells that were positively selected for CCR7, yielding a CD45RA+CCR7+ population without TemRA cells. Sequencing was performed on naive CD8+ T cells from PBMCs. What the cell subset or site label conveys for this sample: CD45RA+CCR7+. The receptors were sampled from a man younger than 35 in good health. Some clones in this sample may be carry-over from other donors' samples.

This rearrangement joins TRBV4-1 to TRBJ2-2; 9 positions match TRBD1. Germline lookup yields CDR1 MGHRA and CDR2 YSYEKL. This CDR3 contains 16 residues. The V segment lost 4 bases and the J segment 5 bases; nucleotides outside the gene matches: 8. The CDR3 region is CASSPPQGAPTGELFF. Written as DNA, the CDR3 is TGCGCCAGCAGCCCACCACAGGGGGCGCCGACCGGGGAGCTGTTTTTT.

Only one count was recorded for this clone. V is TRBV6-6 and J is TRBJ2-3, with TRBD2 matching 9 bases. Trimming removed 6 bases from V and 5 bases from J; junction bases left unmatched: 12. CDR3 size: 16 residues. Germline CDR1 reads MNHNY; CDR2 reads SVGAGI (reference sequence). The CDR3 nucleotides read TGTGCCAGCAGCCCATGGGGGCGGGAGGGCCAAGATACGCAGTATTTT. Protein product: CASSPWGREGQDTQYF.

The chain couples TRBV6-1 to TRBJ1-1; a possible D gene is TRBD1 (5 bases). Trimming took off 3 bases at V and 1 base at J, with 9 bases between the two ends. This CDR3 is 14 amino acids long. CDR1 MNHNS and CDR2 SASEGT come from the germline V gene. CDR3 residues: CASSEGLWNTEAFF. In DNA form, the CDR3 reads TGTGCCAGCAGTGAGGGACTGTGGAACACTGAAGCTTTCTTT.

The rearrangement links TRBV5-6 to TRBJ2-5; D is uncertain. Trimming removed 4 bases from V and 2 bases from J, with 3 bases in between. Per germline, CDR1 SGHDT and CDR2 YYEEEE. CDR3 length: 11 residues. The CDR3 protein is CASSRQETQYF. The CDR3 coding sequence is TGTGCCAGCAGCCGTCAAGAGACCCAGTACTTC. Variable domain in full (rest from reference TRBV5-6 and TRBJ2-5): DAGVTQSPTHLIKTRGQQVTLRCSPKSGHDTVSWYQQALGQGPQFIFQYYEEEERQRGNFPDRFSGHQFPNYSSELNVNALLLGDSALYLCASSRQETQYFGPGTRLLVL.

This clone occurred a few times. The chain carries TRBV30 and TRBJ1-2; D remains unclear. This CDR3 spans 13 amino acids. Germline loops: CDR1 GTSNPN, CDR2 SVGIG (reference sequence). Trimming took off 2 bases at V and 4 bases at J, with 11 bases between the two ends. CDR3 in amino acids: CAWSRPEGYGYTF. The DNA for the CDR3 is TGTGCCTGGAGTAGGCCGGAGGGCTATGGCTACACCTTC.

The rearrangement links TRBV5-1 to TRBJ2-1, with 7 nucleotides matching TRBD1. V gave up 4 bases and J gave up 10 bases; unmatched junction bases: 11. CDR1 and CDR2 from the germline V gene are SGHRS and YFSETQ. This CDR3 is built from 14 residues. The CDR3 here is CASSQILDRSEQFF. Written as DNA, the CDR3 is TGCGCCAGCAGCCAGATACTGGACAGGTCCGAGCAGTTCTTC.

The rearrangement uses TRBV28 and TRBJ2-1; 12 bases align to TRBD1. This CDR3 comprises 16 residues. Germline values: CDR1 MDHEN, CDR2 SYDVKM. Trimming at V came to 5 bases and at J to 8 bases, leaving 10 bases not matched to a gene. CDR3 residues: CASSLFGTGGAYEQFF. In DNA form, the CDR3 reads TGTGCCAGCAGTCTTTTTGGGACAGGGGGCGCGTATGAGCAGTTCTTC.

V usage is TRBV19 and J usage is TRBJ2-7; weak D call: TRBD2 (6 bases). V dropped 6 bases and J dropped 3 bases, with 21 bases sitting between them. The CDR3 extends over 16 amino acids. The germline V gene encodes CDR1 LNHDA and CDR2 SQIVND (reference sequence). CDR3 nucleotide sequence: TGTGCCAGTAGCCCCTTCGGAGGGAGTAGCCACTACGAGCAGTACTTC. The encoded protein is CASSPFGGSSHYEQYF.

In nucleotides, the CDR3 is TGTGCCAGCAGCTTTAACAGGGGCCAAGAGACCCAGTACTTC. Translation: CASSFNRGQETQYF. The chain carries TRBV7-9 and TRBJ2-5; 7 positions agree with TRBD1. There are 14 residues in the CDR3. Unmatched junction bases numbered 2, after V lost 3 bases and J lost 1 base. Germline V gene lookup returns CDR1 SEHNR and CDR2 FQNEAQ (reference sequence).

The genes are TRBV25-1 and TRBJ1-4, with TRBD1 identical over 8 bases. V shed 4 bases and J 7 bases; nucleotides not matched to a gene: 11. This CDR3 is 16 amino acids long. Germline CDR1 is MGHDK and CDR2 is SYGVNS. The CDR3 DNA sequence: TGTGCCAGCAGTGGCCCGGACAGGGTACTAGTTGAAAAACTGTTTTTT. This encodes CASSGPDRVLVEKLFF.

CDR3 residues: CASSPRGLSYGYTF. Here the CDR3 DNA reads TGTGCCAGCAGTCCCAGGGGGCTTAGCTATGGCTACACCTTC. This sequence joins TRBV28 and TRBJ1-2; 8 nucleotides agree with TRBD1. Germline V CDR1 and CDR2: MDHEN, SYDVKM. V was pared by 5 bases and J by 4 bases, with 6 bases of the junction left unmatched. The CDR3 is 14 amino acids.

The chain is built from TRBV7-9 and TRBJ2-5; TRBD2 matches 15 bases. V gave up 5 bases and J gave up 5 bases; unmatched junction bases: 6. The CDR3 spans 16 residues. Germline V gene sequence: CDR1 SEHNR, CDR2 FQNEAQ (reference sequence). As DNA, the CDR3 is TGTGCCAGCAGCCCGGGACTAGCGGGAGGAGCGGAGACCCAGTACTTC. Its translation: CASSPGLAGGAETQYF.

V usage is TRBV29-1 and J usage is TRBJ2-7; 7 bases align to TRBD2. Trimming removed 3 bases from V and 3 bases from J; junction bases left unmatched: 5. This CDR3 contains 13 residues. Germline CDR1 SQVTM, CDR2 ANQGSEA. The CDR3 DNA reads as TGCAGCGTTGAGGGGGAGCGGGACTACGAGCAGTACTTC. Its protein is CSVEGERDYEQYF.